These T cell receptor beta chains were read from a single sample in a study of cytomegalovirus exposure and HLA in healthy donors. Assay: immunoSEQ multiplex PCR; the TCRdb copy retains only in-frame clones and omits some. The sample holds approximately 150,000 clones; 60% to 80% are singletons and the top ten take around 14%. Sequenced input: PBMCs. The receptors here all came from a woman aged 50 to 60 in good health and CMV-seropositive. CDR3s include the opening cysteine and the closing phenylalanine or tryptophan. A D gene is named only where the DNA matches it firmly. Not all rows give a size; the values are once, few, many and, for expanded clones, a class.

D	size	V	J	DNA	CDR3
-	few	TRBV10-1	TRBJ1-2	TGCGCCAGCATCCCCCCTAGTTGGGTCGACAGTTTCTATGGCTACACCTTC	CASIPPSWVDSFYGYTF
-	once	TRBV6-4	TRBJ1-3	TGTGCCAGCAGTGATATCCCGGACACCACCTCTGGAAACACCATATATTTT	CASSDIPDTTSGNTIYF
TRBD1	-	TRBV14	TRBJ2-7	TGTGCCAGCAGCCAACGGACAGGGGATCTATACGAGCAGTACTTC	CASSQRTGDLYEQYF
-	-	TRBV6-5	TRBJ1-1	TGTGCCAGCAGTTACGGGAGGGGCCTGGGAGCTTTCTTT	CASSYGRGLGAFF
TRBD1	-	TRBV7-3	TRBJ1-6	TGTGCCAGCAGCTCACAGGGGGCGACCGGGAATTCACCCCTCCACTTT	CASSSQGATGNSPLHF
TRBD2	-	TRBV28	TRBJ2-5	TGTGCCAGCAGTCCTTTACCGGGACTAGCGGGGGGGGAAGAGACCCAGTACTTC	CASSPLPGLAGGEETQYF
TRBD1	-	TRBV7-9	TRBJ1-2	TGTGCCAGCAGCTTGGGTGGACAGGGGGGCTATGGCTACACCTTC	CASSLGGQGGYGYTF
-	-	TRBV7-3	TRBJ1-2	TGTGCCAGCAGCCCTTCGGGGGACTATGGCTACACCTTC	CASSPSGDYGYTF
-	once	TRBV7-9	TRBJ1-6	TGTGCCAGCAGCTTAAAGGGGATCGAAAATTCACCCCTCCACTTT	CASSLKGIENSPLHF
-	-	TRBV6-5	TRBJ1-2	TGTGCCAGCAGTTACTCGCCAGACTATGGCTACACCTTC	CASSYSPDYGYTF
-	-	TRBV7-9	TRBJ2-3	TGTGCCAGCAGCACCTCCAGGGCGGCGGATACGCAGTATTTT	CASSTSRAADTQYF
TRBD1	-	TRBV7-9	TRBJ1-1	TGTGCCAGCAGCTCCCAGGGGGACACTGAAGCTTTCTTT	CASSSQGDTEAFF
-	-	TRBV19	TRBJ1-1	TGTGCCAGTAGGACGGGACAATACCTCATGAACACTGAAGCTTTCTTT	CASRTGQYLMNTEAFF
-	-	TRBV7-2	TRBJ1-6	TGTGCCAGCAGCCCAGGTGTGGGGAGTTTGAGCCATTCACCCCTCCACTTT	CASSPGVGSLSHSPLHF
TRBD1	-	TRBV11-3	TRBJ2-1	TGTGCCAGCAGCTCCGACAGGGGTTCCTACAATGAGCAGTTCTTC	CASSSDRGSYNEQFF
TRBD2	once	TRBV27	TRBJ2-3	TGTGCCAGCAGTACCCTAGCGGGGGTAGGCACAGATACGCAGTATTTT	CASSTLAGVGTDTQYF
-	once	TRBV7-8	TRBJ2-7	TGTGCCAGCAGCTTAGGGGGGCGGGGGAACGAGCAGTACTTC	CASSLGGRGNEQYF
TRBD2	-	TRBV4-1	TRBJ2-7	TGCGCCAGCAGCCGCGGGACTAGCGGGGATATCGAGCAGTACTTC	CASSRGTSGDIEQYF
TRBD2	few	TRBV15	TRBJ2-7	TGTGCCACCAGCGGACCTGAGCGGGGGGATTACTACGAGCAGTACTTC	CATSGPERGDYYEQYF
TRBD1	-	TRBV10-3	TRBJ2-7	TGTGCCATCAGTGAGTCGGTCGACAGGGGCGCCTACGAGCAGTACTTC	CAISESVDRGAYEQYF
-	-	TRBV15	TRBJ2-3	TGTGCCACCAGCCCTGATATGGGAAGGTCGGGAACGCAGTATTTT	CATSPDMGRSGTQYF
-	-	TRBV6-6	TRBJ2-7	TGTGCCAGCAGTTACCTTAACGAGCAGTACTTC	CASSYLNEQYF
TRBD2	-	TRBV7-3	TRBJ2-1	TGTGCCAGCAGCTCCCGGCATCTAGCGGGGGGGCCTAATGAGCAGTTCTTC	CASSSRHLAGGPNEQFF
TRBD2	-	TRBV19	TRBJ2-7	TGTGCCAGTAGTATAGGATCTAGCGGAGCCTACGAGCAGTACTTC	CASSIGSSGAYEQYF
-	-	TRBV7-2	TRBJ2-7	TGTGCCAGCAGCCCCGAGGTTGGGGAGCAGTACTTC	CASSPEVGEQYF
TRBD1	few	TRBV6-6	TRBJ2-4	TGTGCCAGCAGGCCACAGGGGACCAAAAACATTCAGTACTTC	CASRPQGTKNIQYF
-	-	TRBV6-1	TRBJ1-2	TGTGCCAGCACTCCATCACGGGGGGGTGGCTACACCTTC	CASTPSRGGGYTF
TRBD1	-	TRBV11-3	TRBJ2-7	TGTGCCAGCAGCTTAGACGGGACAGGCACCTACGAGCAGTACTTC	CASSLDGTGTYEQYF
-	-	TRBV2	TRBJ1-5	TGTGCCAGCACCTTCCGCCGGGACACGGACCAGCATTTT	CASTFRRDTDQHF
TRBD1	-	TRBV11-1	TRBJ2-1	TGTGCCAGCAGCTCGGACAGGGGAAACAATGAGCAGTTCTTC	CASSSDRGNNEQFF
TRBD2	-	TRBV6-6	TRBJ2-1	TGTGCCAGCAGGGCGACTAGCGGGGGTTACAATGAGCAGTTCTTC	CASRATSGGYNEQFF
-	-	TRBV15	TRBJ1-5	TGTGCCACCAGCAGGGGCAGGCTCGCCATGAGCAATCAGCCCCAGCATTTT	CATSRGRLAMSNQPQHF
TRBD1	-	TRBV9	TRBJ1-4	TGTGCCAGCAGCCCAATAGGACAGGGGGGTGAAAAACTGTTTTTT	CASSPIGQGGEKLFF
TRBD2	-	TRBV7-6	TRBJ2-3	TGTGCCAGCGGGGACTCTAGCGGGGGGGCCATAGATACGCAGTATTTT	CASGDSSGGAIDTQYF
TRBD1	-	TRBV7-6	TRBJ1-3	TGTGCCAGCAGCCCTAGGGACAGGGGCTTATCTGGAAACACCATATATTTT	CASSPRDRGLSGNTIYF
TRBD1	few	TRBV7-2	TRBJ1-2	TGTGCCAGCAGCATGACGGGACAGTGGGGCTACACCTTC	CASSMTGQWGYTF
-	-	TRBV2	TRBJ1-3	TGTGCCAGCAGTTCCGGGATCGGAAACACCATATATTTT	CASSSGIGNTIYF
TRBD1	-	TRBV27	TRBJ1-2	TGTGCCAGCAGCACACAGGGGGCTGAAGGCTACACCTTC	CASSTQGAEGYTF
-	-	TRBV6-5	TRBJ1-1	TGTGCCAGCAGTTATCGCGGTAACACTGAAGCTTTCTTT	CASSYRGNTEAFF
-	-	TRBV15	TRBJ1-6	TGTGCCACCAGCAGAGACCTTTCGGACAGCCTCATCGATTCACCCCTCCACTTT	CATSRDLSDSLIDSPLHF
-	-	TRBV11-3	TRBJ2-7	TGTGCCAGCGCTACCGGGACAAGTTACTACGAGCAGTACTTC	CASATGTSYYEQYF
TRBD1	-	TRBV28	TRBJ2-6	TGTGCCAGCAGCGACAGGGGGCCTGGGGCCAACGTCCTGACTTTC	CASSDRGPGANVLTF
-	-	TRBV30	TRBJ1-1	TGTGCCTGGAATCCCCAACAGAACACTGAAGCTTTCTTT	CAWNPQQNTEAFF